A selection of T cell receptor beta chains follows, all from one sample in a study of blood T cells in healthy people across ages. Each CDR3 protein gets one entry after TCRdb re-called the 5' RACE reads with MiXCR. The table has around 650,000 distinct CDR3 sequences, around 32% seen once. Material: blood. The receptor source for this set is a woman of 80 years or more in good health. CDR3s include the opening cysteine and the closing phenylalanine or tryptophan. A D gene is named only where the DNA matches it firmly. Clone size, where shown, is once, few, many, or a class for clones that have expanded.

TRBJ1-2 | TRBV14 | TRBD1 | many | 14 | CASSQALTGAGYTF | TGTGCCAGCAGCCAAGCCCTGACAGGGGCGGGCTACACCTTC
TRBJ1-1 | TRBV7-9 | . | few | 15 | CASSLGISMNTEAFF | TGTGCCAGCAGCTTAGGTATATCTATGAACACTGAAGCTTTCTTT
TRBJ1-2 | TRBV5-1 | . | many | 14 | CASSVEWGRYGYTF | TGCGCCAGCAGCGTGGAATGGGGCCGGTATGGCTACACCTTC
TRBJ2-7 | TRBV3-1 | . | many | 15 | CASSQEWGSPYEQYF | TGTGCCAGCAGCCAAGAGTGGGGAAGTCCGTACGAGCAGTACTTC
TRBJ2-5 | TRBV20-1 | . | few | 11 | CSALTGETQYF | TGCAGTGCTTTAACGGGAGAGACCCAGTACTTC
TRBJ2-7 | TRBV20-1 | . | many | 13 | CSARDRGFYEQYF | TGCAGTGCTAGGGATAGGGGGTTCTACGAGCAGTACTTC
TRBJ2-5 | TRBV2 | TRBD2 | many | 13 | CARSGGSQETQYF | TGTGCCAGGTCGGGGGGGAGCCAAGAGACCCAGTACTTC
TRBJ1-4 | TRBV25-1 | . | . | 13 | CASSDGGHWVLFF | TGTGCCAGCAGCGACGGTGGACATTGGGTACTGTTTTTT
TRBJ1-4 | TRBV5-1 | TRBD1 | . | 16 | CASSFRAMDRGEKLFF | TGCGCCAGCAGTTTTCGAGCGATGGACAGGGGCGAAAAACTGTTTTTT
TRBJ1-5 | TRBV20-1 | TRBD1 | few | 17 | CSVRTDRGGFGNQPQHF | TGCAGTGTTAGGACGGACAGGGGCGGGTTCGGCAATCAGCCCCAGCATTTT
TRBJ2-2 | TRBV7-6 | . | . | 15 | CASSLMTAGTGELFF | TGTGCCAGCAGCTTAATGACCGCGGGCACCGGGGAGCTGTTTTTT
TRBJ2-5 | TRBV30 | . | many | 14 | CAWSVLLAQETQYF | TGTGCCTGGAGTGTATTATTAGCGCAAGAGACCCAGTACTTC
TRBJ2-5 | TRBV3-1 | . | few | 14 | CASSTRRADNEQYF | TGTGCCAGCAGCACCCGGAGGGCGGACAATGAGCAGTACTTC
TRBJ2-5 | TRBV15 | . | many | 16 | CATSRDVDRGNEEQYF | TGTGCCACCAGCAGAGATGTGGACAGAGGGAATGAGGAGCAGTACTTC
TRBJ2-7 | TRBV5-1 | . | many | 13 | CASSRETSYEQYF | TGCGCCAGCAGCCGCGAGACCTCCTACGAGCAGTACTTC
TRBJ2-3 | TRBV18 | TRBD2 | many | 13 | CASSGTSADTQYF | TGTGCCAGCTCAGGGACTAGCGCAGATACGCAGTATTTT
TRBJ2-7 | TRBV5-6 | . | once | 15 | CASSLPGSTGDEQYF | TGTGCCAGCAGCTTGCCTGGGTCCACCGGGGACGAGCAGTACTTC
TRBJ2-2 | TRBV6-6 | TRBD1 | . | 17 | CASSRPTGAANTGELFF | TGTGCCAGCAGCAGACCTACAGGGGCCGCGAACACCGGGGAGCTGTTTTTT
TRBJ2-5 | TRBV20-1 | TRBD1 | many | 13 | CSATGTGQETQYF | TGCAGTGCTACCGGGACAGGCCAAGAGACCCAGTACTTC
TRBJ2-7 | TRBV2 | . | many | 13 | CASGGPFSYEQYF | TGTGCCAGTGGGGGACCTTTCTCCTACGAGCAGTACTTC
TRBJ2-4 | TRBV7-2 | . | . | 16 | CASRTGDLLAKNIQYF | TGTGCCAGCAGGACAGGAGATCTTCTAGCCAAAAACATTCAGTACTTC
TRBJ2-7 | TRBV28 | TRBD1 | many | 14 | CAIQQGTAFYEQYF | TGTGCCATCCAACAGGGGACGGCTTTCTACGAGCAGTACTTC
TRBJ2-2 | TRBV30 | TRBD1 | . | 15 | CASQGQGRNTGELFF | TGTGCCTCTCAGGGACAGGGCAGGAACACCGGGGAGCTGTTTTTT